This entry concerns a single TCR beta chain. The germline V gene has CDR1 DFQATT and CDR2 SNEGSKA (reference sequence). This CDR3 has 11 amino acids. Original processing methods: From reference gene primer amplification, estimates of nucleated cell counts were derived. Method: immunoSEQ multiplex PCR; TCRdb's copy keeps in-frame clones and lacks some. That table is the source of V, J and clone size, and D and trimming were worked out from the DNA. The table lists 250,000 to 300,000 clones, 83% of them singletons. These data are taken from a study of blood T cell repertoires in COVID-19. Study in general: Acute-phase and convalescent COVID-19 samples originated in the United States, Italy and Spain. Sources were T cells, B-cell-depleted T cells, or PBMCs; the material itself was cDNA or gDNA.

Specimen: peripheral blood. The clonotype comes from a man aged 80 or over with acute or convalescent COVID-19. The chain joins TRBV20-1 to TRBJ2-5; TRBD2 is a possible D gene (5 bases). DNA for the CDR3: TGCAGGGCGGGCCTACAAGAGACCCAGTACTTC. Its translation: CRAGLQETQYF.